This T cell receptor beta chain was profiled in a study of TIL therapy for anti-PD-1-resistant metastatic lung cancer. Broader study findings: The baseline peripheral repertoire was partially replaced by infused TIL clonotypes that later decayed. Patients were highly selected, enriched for treatment-naive, never-smoker and oncogene-addicted cases.

As for time point: pre-treatment sample, taken before nivolumab and TIL therapy. The ends were cut back, 4 bases at V and 1 base at J, with 13 bases in the middle. Germline CDR1 LGHNA, CDR2 YNFKEQ. The length of the CDR3 is 15 residues. Sequencing used immunoSEQ v3. Here immunoSEQ multiplex PCR was the method, and the copy in TCRdb shows in-frame clones only, minus some. The sample holds roughly 60,000 clones, roughly 84% seen once. Details on this clone: Its target is unknown.

Sequencing was performed on blood, taken at baseline. The sequence was collected from a person aged 25 to 85 with non-small cell lung cancer. The genes are TRBV4-2 and TRBJ2-5; D is perhaps TRBD1 (6 bases). The CDR3 DNA is TGTGCCAGCAGCCCCTACCGGGACATCCAAGAGACCCAGTACTTC. Residues: CASSPYRDIQETQYF.